What follows describes a single T cell receptor beta chain. Its antigen is unidentified. The source of the sample is a study of T-cell reconstitution after alpha-beta-depleted transplantation in children. Overall study findings and caveats: In some patients, recipient T cells and intrathymic progenitors surviving conditioning explained high day-60 diversity. Diversity and T-cell counts at one year after transplant derived mostly from new T cells. Reported findings indicate that, about two months after transplant, alpha-beta T cells came from several hundred expanded clones, which were derived from non-depleted graft cells.

This sample's TCRbeta library carried unique molecular identifier barcodes. Via MiXCR, TCRdb re-called the PCR reads, giving one row per CDR3 protein. This table has 780,000 or so distinct CDR3 sequences, 15% to 20% appearing once. The sample consisted of PBMCs, mostly from graft donor cells, taken 360 days after TCRalphabeta/CD19-depleted stem cell transplant. The receptor was isolated from a male patient younger than 18 who had a stem cell transplant for acute lymphoblastic leukemia, so the T cells may come from the graft donor.

DNA of the CDR3: TGTGCCAGCAGTCCCCCCTATATAATTTTGGGCACCGGGGAGCTGTTTTTT. The encoded protein is CASSPPYIILGTGELFF. This chain uses TRBV12-3 or TRBV12-4 with TRBJ2-2, with no clear D. V lost 5 bases and J 4 bases, leaving 20 bases between the germline ends. There are 17 residues in the CDR3.